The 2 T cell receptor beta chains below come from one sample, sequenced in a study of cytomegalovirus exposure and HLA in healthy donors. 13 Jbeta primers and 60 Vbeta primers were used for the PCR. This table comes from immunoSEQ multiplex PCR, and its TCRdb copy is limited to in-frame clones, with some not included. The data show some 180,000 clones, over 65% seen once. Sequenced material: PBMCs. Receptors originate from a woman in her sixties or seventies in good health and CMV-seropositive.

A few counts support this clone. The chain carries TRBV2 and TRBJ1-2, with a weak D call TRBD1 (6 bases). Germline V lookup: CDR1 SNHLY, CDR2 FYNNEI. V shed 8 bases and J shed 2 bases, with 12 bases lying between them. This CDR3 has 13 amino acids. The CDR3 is CASEDSYNYGYTF. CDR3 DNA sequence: TGTGCCAGCGAGGACAGTTACAACTATGGCTACACCTTC.

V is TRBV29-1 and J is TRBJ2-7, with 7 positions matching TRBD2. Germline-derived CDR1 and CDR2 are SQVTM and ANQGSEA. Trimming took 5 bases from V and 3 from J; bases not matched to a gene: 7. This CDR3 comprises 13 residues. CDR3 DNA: TGCAGCGTTAGCTGGGGAGGGGACTACGAGCAGTACTTC. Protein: CSVSWGGDYEQYF.